Each of the 5 T cell receptor beta chains below was sequenced from the same sample in a study of blood T cell repertoires in COVID-19. The assay was immunoSEQ multiplex PCR, and TCRdb's table has in-frame clones only and misses some. The sample comprises 330,000 or so clones, 87% of which are singletons, and around 10% rests with the top ten. The sample comprised peripheral blood. These TCRs come from a man aged 30 to 39 with COVID-19, enrolled during active disease.

This rearrangement joins TRBV7-6 to TRBJ2-7, with 7 nucleotides matching TRBD2. The J segment lost 6 bases and the V segment lost 2 bases, leaving 7 bases of the junction unmatched. Germline assignment: CDR1 SGHVS and CDR2 FNYEAQ. The CDR3 extends over 14 amino acids. The CDR3 here is CASSLRVGGGEQYF. In DNA form, the CDR3 reads TGTGCCAGCAGCTTAAGGGTTGGGGGGGGCGAGCAGTACTTC. Supplemented by reference TRBV7-6 and TRBJ2-7, the full variable domain reads GAGVSQSPRYKVTKRGQDVALRCDPISGHVSLYWYRQALGQGPEFLTYFNYEAQQDKSGLPNDRFSAERPEGSISTLTIQRTEQRDSAMYRCASSLRVGGGEQYFGPGTRLTVT.

This clone was counted once. The chain employs TRBV11-3 and TRBJ2-3; D is possibly TRBD1 (5 bases). The V and J ends lost 1 base and 0 bases respectively, with 11 bases between them. Germline assignment: CDR1 SGHNT and CDR2 YENEEA. The CDR3 spans 16 residues. The CDR3 bases are TGTGCCAGCAGCTTAGTCGGACACTTAAGCACAGATACGCAGTATTTT. Its protein product is CASSLVGHLSTDTQYF. Complete variable domain (other parts from reference TRBV11-3 and TRBJ2-3): EAGVVQSPRYKIIEKKQPVAFWCNPISGHNTLYWYLQNLGQGPELLIRYENEEAVDDSQLPKDRFSAERLKGVDSTLKIQPAELGDSAVYLCASSLVGHLSTDTQYFGPGTRLTVL.

CDR3: CSVDRGTYYGYTF. The DNA of the CDR3 is TGCAGCGTTGACAGGGGAACATACTATGGCTACACCTTC. V gene TRBV29-1 combines with J gene TRBJ1-2, with D perhaps matching TRBD1 (6 bases). The V and J ends lost 3 bases and 3 bases respectively, with 11 bases between them. The CDR3 has 13 amino acids. Germline V CDR1 and CDR2: SQVTM, ANQGSEA.

This rearrangement joins TRBV3-1 (or the pseudogene TRBV3-2) to TRBJ2-1; 11 bases align to TRBD2. The germline V gene has CDR1 LGHDT and CDR2 YNNKEL (reference sequence). This CDR3 is 15 amino acids long. The V segment lost 6 bases and the J segment 6 bases; nucleotides outside the gene matches: 7. The CDR3 protein is CASRRSGRGGNEQFF. The CDR3 DNA reads as TGTGCCAGCAGACGTAGCGGGAGGGGGGGCAATGAGCAGTTCTTC.

V is TRBV7-9 and J is TRBJ1-4; TRBD1 aligns across 7 bases. V dropped 5 bases and J dropped 4; count of bases not matched to a gene: 7. The CDR3 extends over 15 amino acids. CDR1 SEHNR and CDR2 FQNEAQ come from the germline V gene (reference sequence). CDR3: CASSHRQGYNEKLFF. The DNA of the CDR3 is TGTGCCAGCAGCCACCGACAGGGCTATAATGAAAAACTGTTTTTT.